The 20 T cell receptor beta chains below come from one sample, sequenced in a study of blood T cell repertoires in COVID-19. Assay: immunoSEQ multiplex PCR; the TCRdb copy retains only in-frame clones and omits some. The sample consists of over 55,000 clones, around 80% of them appearing once. The sequencing sample was made of PBMCs or T cells enriched from blood (not recorded which). Source of these receptors: a woman aged 35 to 49 with acute COVID-19.

The V gene is TRBV5-1, the J gene TRBJ2-7, with no clear D. Germline values: CDR1 SGHRS, CDR2 YFSETQ. This CDR3 region has 15 residues. V was pared by 0 bases and J by 2 bases, with 12 bases between. As DNA, the CDR3 is TGCGCCAGCAGCTTGGGGGCAGCTCCGACCTACGAGCAGTACGTC. The encoded protein is CASSLGAAPTYEQYV.

The V gene is TRBV7-8, the J gene TRBJ2-7, with 8 nucleotides matching TRBD2. V was clipped by 6 bases and J by 3 bases; unmatched bases: 10. The CDR3 is 15 amino acids. Germline V gene lookup returns CDR1 SGHVS and CDR2 FQNEAQ. The chain's CDR3 is CASSPSGTRDYEQYF. The CDR3, as DNA: TGTGCCAGCAGTCCCTCCGGGACTAGGGACTACGAGCAGTACTTC. The variable domain in full, with the rest retrieved from reference TRBV7-8 and TRBJ2-7, is GAGVSQSPRYKVAKRGQDVALRCDPISGHVSLFWYQQALGQGPEFLTYFQNEAQLDKSGLPSDRFFAERPEGSVSTLKIQRTQQEDSAVYLCASSPSGTRDYEQYFGPGTRLTVT.

This clone has only one observation. The V gene is TRBV27, the J gene TRBJ2-1, with 10 bases matching TRBD2. Germline-derived CDR1 and CDR2 are MNHEY and SMNVEV (reference sequence). This CDR3 comprises 15 residues. The J segment lost 4 bases and the V segment lost 0 bases, leaving 0 bases of the junction unmatched. Here the CDR3 reads CASSLSSGGYNEQFF. Here the CDR3 DNA reads TGTGCCAGCAGTTTATCTAGCGGGGGGTACAATGAGCAGTTCTTC.

CDR3 amino acids: CASSYGTVTEAFF. The CDR3 region has the DNA TGTGCCAGCAGTTACGGGACAGTCACTGAAGCTTTCTTT. The V and J genes are TRBV6-5 and TRBJ1-1, with 7 bases aligning to TRBD1. The trim removed 2 bases at V and 4 bases at J, leaving 1 base unmatched. This CDR3 comprises 13 residues. Per the germline V gene, CDR1 is MNHEY and CDR2 is SVGAGI.

The chain links TRBV4-1 to TRBJ2-7; perhaps TRBD2 as D (7 bases). Trimming took 1 base from V and 3 from J, leaving 16 bases between them. This CDR3 has 16 amino acids. In germline, CDR1 is MGHRA, CDR2 YSYEKL. CDR3 in DNA: TGCGCCAGCAGCCAAGCGGCGGGGGCTGCTTTCTACGAGCAGTACTTC. As protein: CASSQAAGAAFYEQYF.

The chain is built from TRBV7-8 and TRBJ1-5; no clear D gene. CDR3 length: 16 amino acids. Trimming pared 3 bases from V and 0 bases from J, leaving 12 bases between. Looked up from germline, CDR1 is SGHVS and CDR2 is FQNEAQ. The CDR3 coding sequence is TGTGCCAGCAGCTTCAGCGCCAGTTATAGCAATCAGCCCCAGCATTTT. It encodes CASSFSASYSNQPQHF.

The rearrangement uses TRBV3-1 (or the pseudogene TRBV3-2) and TRBJ1-5, with 9 bases matching TRBD1. With 1 base clipped from V and 6 bases from J, the junction kept 4 bases outside the gene matches. CDR1 is LGHDT, CDR2 YNNKEL, per germline (reference sequence). The CDR3 length is 15 residues. In nucleotides, the CDR3 is TGTGCCAGCAGCCAAGGGGACAGGGTCGGTCAGCCCCAGCATTTT. Amino acids: CASSQGDRVGQPQHF.

The CDR3 nucleotides are TGTGCCAGCAGGCCACTAGCGTTTCCCGGGGAGCTGTTTTTT. Protein product: CASRPLAFPGELFF. This chain uses TRBV28 with TRBJ2-2; 7 nucleotides line up with TRBD2. The CDR3 runs 14 residues. Per germline, CDR1 MDHEN and CDR2 SYDVKM. Losses at the gene ends were 6 bases for V and 6 bases for J; bases not matched to a gene: 7.

The J gene is TRBJ1-1, the V gene TRBV19; possibly TRBD1 for D (5 bases). The germline V gene encodes CDR1 LNHDA and CDR2 SQIVND (reference sequence). The CDR3 is made up of 16 amino acids. V was trimmed by 5 bases and J by 0 bases, leaving 16 bases between them. The CDR3 region has the DNA TGTGCCAGTAGTTGGACAAACTCACTCCTGAACACTGAAGCTTTCTTT. As protein: CASSWTNSLLNTEAFF. Based on the CDR3 plus reference TRBV19 and TRBJ1-1, the full variable domain is DGGITQSPKYLFRKEGQNVTLSCEQNLNHDAMYWYRQDPGQGLRLIYYSQIVNDFQKGDIAEGYSVSREKKESFPLTVTSAQKNPTAFYLCASSWTNSLLNTEAFFGQGTRLTVV.

This clone was picked up one time. This chain joins TRBV15 and TRBJ2-7; no firm D call. CDR3 length equals 15 residues. Per germline, CDR1 LNHNV and CDR2 YYDKDF (reference sequence). Trimming took 0 bases from V and 2 from J, leaving 11 bases between them. The CDR3 bases are TGTGCCACCAGCAGAGAATTCACCAGTACCTACGAGCAGTACTTC. Its translation: CATSREFTSTYEQYF.

V gene TRBV10-3 combines with J gene TRBJ1-6; D gene unclear. Trimming took 3 bases from V and 0 from J, leaving 3 bases between them. This CDR3 region has 14 residues. Germline values: CDR1 ENHRY, CDR2 SYGVKD. The CDR3 DNA is TGTGCCATCAGTGATAGCTCCTATAATTCACCCCTCCACTTT. It yields the protein CAISDSSYNSPLHF.

This clone appeared a few times. The chain couples TRBV4-2 to TRBJ2-5; 13 bases align to TRBD2. This CDR3 has 18 amino acids. CDR1 is LGHNA and CDR2 is YNFKEQ in the germline V gene. V shed 0 bases and J 2 bases; nucleotides not matched to a gene: 6. This CDR3 is CASSQEGGLAGEQETQYF. The DNA of the CDR3 is TGTGCCAGCAGCCAAGAAGGTGGACTAGCGGGGGAACAAGAGACCCAGTACTTC.

The sample holds one count of this clone. The chain employs TRBV5-1 and TRBJ2-7; D possibly corresponds to TRBD2 (5 bases). The CDR3 spans 15 residues. Trimming took off 1 base at V and 0 bases at J, with 11 bases between the two ends. Germline V gene data show CDR1 as SGHRS and CDR2 as YFSETQ. CDR3 nucleotide sequence: TGCGCCAGCAGCTTGAAAGGGAGTAACTCCTACGAGCAGTACTTC. Amino acids: CASSLKGSNSYEQYF.

V usage is TRBV6-2 or TRBV6-3 and J usage is TRBJ2-1; D is possibly TRBD1 (5 bases). This CDR3 has 16 residues. The germline V gene has CDR1 MNHEY and CDR2 SVGEGT. The V gene lost 0 bases and the J gene lost 3 bases, with 12 bases spanning the gap. CDR3 coding DNA: TGTGCCAGCAGTTACTCGTCCCGGACAAACTACAATGAGCAGTTCTTC. It specifies CASSYSSRTNYNEQFF.

This chain joins TRBV19 and TRBJ2-7; 10 positions agree with TRBD2. This CDR3 has 19 residues. V was pared by 4 bases and J by 1 base, with 16 bases of the junction left unmatched. Per the germline V gene, CDR1 is LNHDA and CDR2 is SQIVND (reference sequence). This chain's CDR3 is CASSTQLAGIARGSYEQYV. CDR3 DNA: TGTGCCAGTAGTACCCAACTAGCGGGGATAGCCCGAGGATCCTACGAGCAGTACGTC.

This clone is a singleton in its sample. This sequence joins TRBV7-2 and TRBJ1-4, with D tentatively TRBD1 (5 bases). Trimming shortened V by 5 bases and J by 5 bases, and 9 bases separated the two germline ends. Germline V gene lookup returns CDR1 SGHTA and CDR2 FQGNSA. The CDR3 runs to 13 residues. The CDR3 region is CASSPRTNEKLFF. The CDR3 coding sequence is TGTGCCAGCAGCCCGAGGACAAATGAAAAACTGTTTTTT.

On this clone: The junction departs from the called germline gene at one end, perhaps through a read error. The V and J genes are TRBV7-2 and TRBJ1-1; D is possibly TRBD1 (5 bases). This CDR3 is 16 amino acids long. CDR1 and CDR2 (germline): SGHTA, FQGNSA. CDR3 DNA sequence: TGTGCCAGCACCTTATTACGGGGGACGGGGAACACTGAAGCTTTCTTT. Amino acid sequence: CASTLLRGTGNTEAFF.

The genes are TRBV5-1 and TRBJ1-1; 8 nucleotides line up with TRBD1. The junction had 7 bases not matched to a gene; V was cut back by 0 bases and J by 6 bases. The CDR3 runs to 15 residues. Germline values: CDR1 SGHRS, CDR2 YFSETQ. The CDR3: CASSLGGQGSPEAFF. CDR3 coding DNA: TGCGCCAGCAGCTTGGGAGGACAGGGAAGCCCTGAAGCTTTCTTT.

The CDR3 DNA follows: TGTGCCAGCAGCTCCCCCCCTCGCGGACTCTACAATGAGCAGTTCTTC. Protein product: CASSSPPRGLYNEQFF. This chain links TRBV7-8 with TRBJ2-1; D perhaps matches TRBD2 (5 bases). V lost 4 bases and J lost 3, with 16 bases in between. The germline CDR1 and CDR2 sequences are SGHVS and FQNEAQ. This CDR3 has 16 amino acids.

This chain joins TRBV15 and TRBJ1-1, with D unclear. The CDR3 loop spans 13 amino acids. V shed 0 bases and J shed 2 bases, with 4 bases lying between them. Per the germline V gene, CDR1 is LNHNV and CDR2 is YYDKDF (reference sequence). CDR3 DNA: TGTGCCACCAGCAGAGATCTTAACACTGAAGCTTTCTTT. Its translation is CATSRDLNTEAFF.